These 15 T cell receptor beta chains share one sample of origin, sequenced in a study of blood T cell repertoires in COVID-19. The repertoire was sequenced with immunoSEQ multiplex PCR; TCRdb's copy has only in-frame clones and lacks some. The table shows 100,000 to 150,000 clones, with around 89% occurring only once. The sequencing input was peripheral blood. These receptors were collected from a man aged 50-59 years with active or convalescent COVID-19.

This clone was seen only once. This chain connects TRBV19 to TRBJ1-2; D remains ambiguous. This CDR3 spans 11 amino acids. V was shortened by 7 bases and J by 4 bases, with 7 bases between the two germline ends. Looked up from germline, CDR1 is LNHDA and CDR2 is SQIVND (reference sequence). CDR3 sequence: CASNYGYGYTF. CDR3 DNA: TGTGCCAGTAATTACGGCTATGGCTACACCTTC.

V is TRBV9 and J is TRBJ2-1; TRBD2 aligns across 13 bases. The germline gives CDR1 SGDLS, CDR2 YYNGEE. The J segment lost 0 bases and the V segment lost 0 bases, leaving 0 bases of the junction unmatched. CDR3 length: 17 amino acids. As DNA, the CDR3 is TGTGCCAGCAGCGTAGGACTAGCGGGGGGCTCCTACAATGAGCAGTTCTTC. It translates to CASSVGLAGGSYNEQFF.

This sequence joins TRBV19 and TRBJ2-7, with TRBD1 matching over 7 bases. The V and J ends lost 9 bases and 0 bases, in that order; junction bases with no gene match: 8. Per germline, CDR1 LNHDA and CDR2 SQIVND (reference sequence). The CDR3 runs to 14 residues. Written as DNA, the CDR3 is TGTGCCAGCGCCATTCGACAGGGCTCCTACGAGCAGTACTTC. It codes for CASAIRQGSYEQYF.

This chain links TRBV6-6 with TRBJ2-7; D is undetermined. The V gene lost 2 bases and the J gene lost 3 bases, with 8 bases spanning the gap. CDR1 MNHNY and CDR2 SVGAGI come from the germline V gene (reference sequence). The CDR3 is made up of 13 amino acids. CDR3: CASSYARVYEQYF. The CDR3, as DNA: TGTGCCAGCAGTTACGCCCGGGTCTACGAGCAGTACTTC.

The V gene is TRBV28, the J gene TRBJ2-1; TRBD2 matches at 11 bases. CDR3 size: 15 residues. V shed 5 bases, J shed 3 bases, and the junction held 3 bases outside the gene matches. CDR1 MDHEN and CDR2 SYDVKM come from the germline V gene. The CDR3 reads CASSPSGRIYNEQFF. CDR3 bases: TGTGCCAGCAGTCCTAGCGGGAGGATCTACAATGAGCAGTTCTTC.

This sequence joins TRBV6-5 and TRBJ2-1, with 11 bases fitting TRBD2. Trimming took 6 bases from V and 7 from J; bases not matched to a gene: 8. Per germline, CDR1 MNHEY and CDR2 SVGAGI. This CDR3 is 15 amino acids long. CDR3 DNA: TGTGCCAGCAGCCTTAGCGGGGGGGCCGTGAATGAGCAGTTCTTC. It is translated as CASSLSGGAVNEQFF.

V gene TRBV10-3 combines with J gene TRBJ1-3; D not certain. Trimming took 3 bases from V and 0 from J, leaving 9 bases between them. Germline CDR1 and CDR2: ENHRY and SYGVKD. This CDR3 has 15 amino acids. CDR3 loop: CAISERAGSGNTIYF. The CDR3 coding sequence is TGTGCCATCAGTGAACGGGCGGGCTCTGGAAACACCATATATTTT.

This chain joins TRBV5-4 and TRBJ1-6, with D perhaps matching TRBD1 (5 bases). CDR3 size: 15 residues. Germline V CDR1 and CDR2: SGHNT, YYREEE (reference sequence). V lost 4 bases to trimming and J lost 4 bases, with 12 bases between them. The CDR3 region has the DNA TGTGCCAGCAGCGCCGGGACTCAGTATAATTCACCCCTCCACTTT. Amino acids: CASSAGTQYNSPLHF. Together with reference TRBV5-4 and TRBJ1-6, the CDR3 gives the full variable domain: ETGVTQSPTHLIKTRGQQVTLRCSSQSGHNTVSWYQQALGQGPQFIFQYYREEENGRGNFPPRFSGLQFPNYSSELNVNALELDDSALYLCASSAGTQYNSPLHFGNGTRLTVT.

This CDR3 reads CSASGGTYEQYF. CDR3 sequence (DNA): TGCAGTGCTAGTGGAGGTACCTACGAGCAGTACTTC. The V and J genes are TRBV20-1 and TRBJ2-7; the D gene is possibly TRBD2 (5 bases). The V end lost 3 bases, the J end lost 2 bases, and 8 bases lay between the germline ends. This CDR3 has 12 amino acids. Germline CDR1 and CDR2: DFQATT and SNEGSKA (reference sequence).

The chain joins TRBV19 to TRBJ2-1; a possible D gene is TRBD2 (6 bases). V gave up 6 bases and J gave up 8 bases, with 17 bases separating them. There are 14 residues in the CDR3. CDR1 LNHDA and CDR2 SQIVND come from the germline V gene (reference sequence). CDR3 sequence reads: CASSLGLPWDEQFF. The CDR3 DNA sequence: TGTGCCAGTAGCCTGGGACTTCCATGGGATGAGCAGTTCTTC. The entire variable domain, with the rest obtained from reference TRBV19 and TRBJ2-1, is as follows: DGGITQSPKYLFRKEGQNVTLSCEQNLNHDAMYWYRQDPGQGLRLIYYSQIVNDFQKGDIAEGYSVSREKKESFPLTVTSAQKNPTAFYLCASSLGLPWDEQFFGPGTRLTVL.

The chain joins TRBV28 to TRBJ2-1, with D possibly TRBD2 on 6 matching bases. Germline loops: CDR1 MDHEN, CDR2 SYDVKM. V was cut by 3 bases and J by 6 bases, with 15 bases left in between. This CDR3 has 15 amino acids. The CDR3 is CASSFLTGAGNEQFF. DNA of the CDR3: TGTGCCAGCAGTTTTTTAACGGGAGCGGGCAATGAGCAGTTCTTC.

The rearrangement joins TRBV3-1 (or the pseudogene TRBV3-2) to TRBJ1-4; 7 bases agree with TRBD1. This CDR3 is built from 15 residues. V lost 1 base and J lost 8; bases outside the gene matches: 7. Looked up from germline, CDR1 is LGHDT and CDR2 is YNNKEL (reference sequence). The chain's CDR3 is CASSQVGQAWEKLFF. The CDR3 coding sequence is TGTGCCAGCAGCCAAGTCGGACAGGCTTGGGAAAAACTGTTTTTT.

The chain recombines TRBV18 with TRBJ1-1, with TRBD1 matching 7 bases. Germline trimming cut 3 bases from V and 5 bases from J; bases unmatched to any gene: 9. The CDR3 consists of 15 residues. In germline, CDR1 is KGHSH, CDR2 LQKENI. CDR3 amino acids: CASSPVTRQGTEAFF. In nucleotides, the CDR3 is TGTGCCAGCTCACCGGTGACGCGACAGGGAACTGAAGCTTTCTTT.

V gene TRBV7-2 combines with J gene TRBJ2-5, with TRBD2 identical over 12 bases. The germline CDR1 and CDR2 sequences are SGHTA and FQGNSA. Germline trimming cut 0 bases from V and 5 bases from J; bases unmatched to any gene: 4. This CDR3 spans 16 amino acids. The CDR3 sequence: CASSLALAGGRETQYF. The CDR3 bases are TGTGCCAGCAGCTTAGCGCTAGCGGGAGGGCGGGAGACCCAGTACTTC.

This sequence joins TRBV27 and TRBJ2-2; the D gene is possibly TRBD1 (5 bases). CDR3 length: 17 residues. Germline V gene sequence: CDR1 MNHEY, CDR2 SMNVEV (reference sequence). Trimming left V 5 bases short and J 4 bases short, with 20 bases between. The CDR3 region is CASSQVGWGSSTGELFF. The CDR3, as DNA: TGTGCCAGCAGTCAAGTCGGGTGGGGCAGTTCCACCGGGGAGCTGTTTTTT.